Below are 17 T cell receptor beta chains sequenced from a single sample in a study of T cell changes during pregnancy in multiple sclerosis. Produced via immunoSEQ multiplex PCR; TCRdb's table is partial and in-frame only. The data hold tens of thousands of clones, with around 90% observed a single time. The sequencing used peripheral blood, collected in the second trimester of pregnancy. These receptors all come from a female donor with multiple sclerosis, enrolled in a pregnancy study.

The chain carries TRBV10-3 and TRBJ2-7; the D is unclear. Germline values: CDR1 ENHRY, CDR2 SYGVKD. The length of the CDR3 is 17 residues. The V end lost 0 bases, the J end lost 5 bases, and 20 bases lay between the germline ends. The CDR3 DNA sequence: TGTGCCATCAGTGAGTCTGGCCTGCCATCACCGGCGGACGAGCAGTACTTC. Protein sequence: CAISESGLPSPADEQYF.

The rearrangement links TRBV11-2 to TRBJ2-7; the D gene is possibly TRBD1 (6 bases). Germline assignment: CDR1 SGHAT and CDR2 FQNNGV. The length of the CDR3 is 15 residues. V lost 4 bases and J lost 4, with 17 bases in between. The CDR3 nucleotides are TGTGCCAGCAGCTCCCTTAATACAGGGTTGTACGAGCAGTACTTC. The encoded protein is CASSSLNTGLYEQYF.

V is TRBV5-1 and J is TRBJ2-5, with 14 bases fitting TRBD2. Trimming removed 5 bases from V and 5 bases from J; junction bases left unmatched: 5. The CDR3 is 15 amino acids. CDR1 is SGHRS and CDR2 is YFSETQ in the germline V gene. The chain's CDR3 is CASSSTSGGAETQYF. As DNA, the CDR3 is TGCGCCAGCAGTTCGACTAGCGGGGGGGCGGAGACCCAGTACTTC.

This clone showed up just a few times. This chain uses TRBV7-3 with TRBJ2-1, with D possibly TRBD1 on 6 matching bases. The V end lost 4 bases, the J end lost 6 bases, and 7 bases lay between the germline ends. Germline-derived CDR1 and CDR2 are SGHTA and FQGTGA. CDR3 size: 12 residues. This CDR3 reads CASSSQGNEQFF. The CDR3 DNA reads TGTGCCAGCAGCTCACAGGGCAATGAGCAGTTCTTC. Complete variable domain (other parts from reference TRBV7-3 and TRBJ2-1): GAGVSQTPSNKVTEKGKYVELRCDPISGHTALYWYRQSLGQGPEFLIYFQGTGAADDSGLPNDRFFAVRPEGSVSTLKIQRTERGDSAVYLCASSSQGNEQFFGPGTRLTVL.

The chain carries TRBV19 and TRBJ1-3, with D perhaps TRBD1 (5 bases). Germline-derived CDR1 and CDR2 are LNHDA and SQIVND (reference sequence). The V gene lost 8 bases and the J gene lost 1 base, with 15 bases spanning the gap. This CDR3 has 15 amino acids. The CDR3 coding sequence is TGTGCCAGTTCCTGGGGCCTCAGTTCTGGAAACACCATATATTTT. Translation gives CASSWGLSSGNTIYF.

The chain uses TRBV6-4 and TRBJ1-5; unclear D gene. The V gene's germline CDR1 is MRHNA and CDR2 SNTAGT. The CDR3 contains 17 residues. Between the trimmed V and J ends, which lost 0 bases and 0 bases, there was a span of 12 bases. The DNA for the CDR3 is TGTGCCAGCAGTGACTCCCGCCGGGATTTTAGCAATCAGCCCCAGCATTTT. It yields the protein CASSDSRRDFSNQPQHF.

The chain combines TRBV19 with TRBJ2-3; 7 bases are a match to TRBD2. This CDR3 spans 13 amino acids. In germline, CDR1 is LNHDA, CDR2 SQIVND (reference sequence). Unmatched junction bases numbered 5, after V lost 7 bases and J lost 4 bases. The CDR3 DNA follows: TGTGCCAGTACTCCCGCGGGGGCAGATACGCAGTATTTT. It encodes CASTPAGADTQYF.

The chain couples TRBV7-3 to TRBJ2-1, with TRBD1 as a possible D gene (6 bases). The CDR3 spans 13 residues. In germline, CDR1 is SGHTA, CDR2 FQGTGA. V was cut by 1 base and J by 9 bases, with 10 bases left in between. CDR3 protein: CASSLNQGSEQFF. In DNA form, the CDR3 reads TGTGCCAGCAGCTTAAACCAGGGGAGTGAGCAGTTCTTC.

The V gene is TRBV4-3, the J gene TRBJ2-1; the match to TRBD1 covers 9 bases. Losses at the gene ends were 6 bases for V and 5 bases for J; bases not matched to a gene: 11. The CDR3 is 16 amino acids. The germline gives CDR1 LGHNA, CDR2 YSLEER. Here the CDR3 DNA reads TGCGCCAGCAGTCGAGGGGGGGACAGGGCAGACAATGAGCAGTTCTTC. Its protein is CASSRGGDRADNEQFF.

DNA for the CDR3: TGTGCCAGCAGCCAGCTACAGGGTTCTGGCTACACCTTC. Amino acids: CASSQLQGSGYTF. The chain employs TRBV7-6 and TRBJ1-2; D perhaps matches TRBD1 (6 bases). V was pared by 5 bases and J by 7 bases, with 14 bases between. Germline V CDR1 and CDR2: SGHVS, FNYEAQ. The CDR3 loop spans 13 amino acids.

V gene TRBV29-1 combines with J gene TRBJ2-7, with TRBD1 matching 8 bases. Trimming took 2 bases from V and 5 from J; bases not matched to a gene: 2. CDR1 and CDR2 from the germline V gene are SQVTM and ANQGSEA. CDR3 size: 12 residues. CDR3 bases: TGCAGCGTTGAACAGGGGGCCGACGAGCAGTACTTC. Its translation: CSVEQGADEQYF.

This chain links TRBV5-1 with TRBJ2-1, with 7 bases aligning to TRBD2. Germline trimming cut 3 bases from V and 4 bases from J; bases unmatched to any gene: 4. The CDR3 is 14 residues long. Germline CDR1 is SGHRS and CDR2 is YFSETQ. CDR3 residues: CASSSLAEYNEQFF. The CDR3 DNA reads TGCGCCAGCAGCTCCCTAGCGGAGTACAATGAGCAGTTCTTC.

Here the CDR3 reads CASSQIGDRVPYEQYF. The CDR3 nucleotides read TGCGCCAGCAGCCAGATCGGGGACAGGGTGCCCTACGAGCAGTACTTC. The chain recombines TRBV5-1 with TRBJ2-7, with 9 bases that match TRBD1. The CDR3 loop spans 16 amino acids. The V segment lost 4 bases and the J segment 2 bases; nucleotides outside the gene matches: 10. Per the germline V gene, CDR1 is SGHRS and CDR2 is YFSETQ.

The V call is TRBV6-5, the J call TRBJ1-6; TRBD1 matches at 7 bases. CDR1 MNHEY and CDR2 SVGAGI come from the germline V gene. There are 15 residues in the CDR3. Unmatched junction bases numbered 5, after V lost 6 bases and J lost 3 bases. CDR3 bases: TGTGCCAGCAGATCCCGGGACAGCTATAATTCACCCCTCCACTTT. Translation: CASRSRDSYNSPLHF.

The chain couples TRBV11-2 to TRBJ2-5; D is perhaps TRBD1 (6 bases). CDR1 is SGHAT and CDR2 is FQNNGV in the germline V gene. Trimming left V 5 bases short and J 4 bases short, with 8 bases between. This CDR3 has 12 residues. CDR3 coding DNA: TGTGCCAGCAGCCCCAGGGGAGAGACCCAGTACTTC. Amino acids: CASSPRGETQYF.

This chain joins TRBV18 and TRBJ1-4; D not certain. CDR1 is KGHSH, CDR2 LQKENI, per germline. There are 14 residues in the CDR3. V was shortened by 3 bases and J by 4 bases, with 9 bases between the two germline ends. In nucleotides, the CDR3 is TGTGCCAGCTCACCCCAACAGAATAATGAAAAACTGTTTTTT. Its protein product is CASSPQQNNEKLFF.

The CDR3 loop reads CASSPGLAGNTGELFF. CDR3 sequence (DNA): TGTGCCTCTTCTCCGGGACTAGCGGGAAACACCGGGGAGCTGTTTTTT. The gene calls are TRBV30 and TRBJ2-2, with 13 bases identical to TRBD2. V lost 7 bases and J lost 2; bases outside the gene matches: 7. Germline CDR1 GTSNPN, CDR2 SVGIG (reference sequence). The CDR3 loop spans 16 amino acids.